This TCR beta chain was documented in a study of blood T cell repertoires in COVID-19 (dated by TCRdb to 2018 to 2021). Broadly, across the study: Collaborator samples came from the United States, Italy and Spain and covered acute and convalescent phases of COVID-19. Subjects who had been exposed to COVID-19, were actively infected with it, or had recovered from it provided the deeply sampled blood TCRbeta repertoires that made up the dataset. Where HLA class I and class II types were available, the types were taken from metadata supplied by the sample provider, not from assay-based typing. A freely available public database, intended as a resource for researchers studying the immune response to SARS-CoV-2, is where the repertoires were released. Samples were obtained from the ongoing ImmuneRACE study (first 160 participants) and from 1,254 subjects provided by 6 global collaborators. Nearly every sample came with metadata listing a de-identified subject ID, COVID-19 status, age in years and sex. The material from the prospective study consisted of cDNA or gDNA derived from T cells, B-cell-depleted T cells, or PBMCs. Study-level results and caveats: Clinical and demographic metadata were provided uncurated, with the amount varying by source and participant.

TCRbeta CDR3 regions were amplified from genomic DNA using the immunoSEQ Assay, a bias-controlled multiplex PCR. Concerning the study's data processing: Nucleated cell counts per sample were estimated from amplification of reference gene primers within the assay. To quantify the absolute abundance of each unique TCRbeta CDR3 rearrangement, sequence reads were collapsed and filtered. For each sample, productive Simpson clonality was calculated as the square root of Simpson's diversity index across productive rearrangements. Entries here come from immuneACCESS through TCRdb and include only in-frame sequences with V and J called. Some clones fail to appear in such tables; in the studies checked, an unresolved V gene covers under half of the shortfall, and the cause of the remainder is unknown. That table gives V, J and clone size, and the DNA gave D and trimming. This sample has around 390,000 clones in its table, and about 83% of those were observed once. The top ten clones comprise approximately 9.3% of the sample.

V lost 0 bases and J lost 4 bases; the stretch between them is 9 bases long. Based on the germline V gene (reference sequence), the CDR1 and CDR2 sequences are MNHEY and SMNVEV. The CDR3 starts with the cysteine, ends with the phenylalanine, and has 15 residues. The only DNA kept is the CDR3, 45 bases in frame from the first base. Concerning this clone: The target of this receptor is not known. The record has no base qualities; no much larger clone is one base away.

In the prospective study, participants were roughly 18 to 100 years old, resided in fewer than 25 geographic areas of the United States, and were enrolled through a virtual design. In the prospective study, cohorts were assigned on the basis of participant-reported clinical history obtained from a screening survey and a study questionnaire. Recovered participants in ImmuneRACE Cohort 3 were defined by two consecutive negative NP/OP PCR tests, clearance by a healthcare professional, or resolution of symptoms. In the prospective study, mobile phlebotomists collected whole blood, serum and a nasopharyngeal or oropharyngeal swab from each participant. Prospective study participants could optionally give additional blood draws and questionnaires over an approximately two-month period. Before DNA extraction, blood samples from the prospective study were shipped at room temperature or frozen.

The TCR comes from a woman aged 50 to 60 who had recovered from COVID-19. The chain is encoded by TRBV27 joined to TRBJ2-2, with no confidently assigned D gene. Material for sequencing was PBMCs or T cells enriched from blood (not recorded which). The base sequence is TGTGCCAGCAGTTTATCGTTCGTGGCCACCGGGGAGCTGTTTTTT. Translated, it gives CASSLSFVATGELFF.